The 21 T cell receptor beta chains presented below share a single source sample, sequenced in a study of T cell responses to AZD1222 COVID-19 vaccine. Repertoires were generated with immunoSEQ multiplex PCR, while TCRdb's copy carries only in-frame clones and drops some. The sample comprises 140,000 or so clones, roughly 91% of which are singletons, and about 1.9% rests with the top ten. The source material was peripheral blood, sampled 28 days after the second AZD1222 dose. The receptors shown here come from an adult who received the AZD1222 COVID-19 vaccine.

V is TRBV7-7 and J is TRBJ2-5; maybe TRBD2 (6 bases). Trimming stripped 1 base from V and 5 bases from J, with 17 bases between. Looked up from germline, CDR1 is SSHAT and CDR2 is FNYEAQ (reference sequence). CDR3 length: 16 residues. CDR3 nucleotides: TGTGCCAGCAGCTTAGTTAGGCAGGGAGGCGGGGAGACCCAGTACTTC. Encoded protein: CASSLVRQGGGETQYF.

The V call is TRBV5-4, the J call TRBJ1-2, with 8 positions matching TRBD1. This CDR3 spans 15 amino acids. Germline CDR1 SGHNT, CDR2 YYREEE (reference sequence). The V segment lost 0 bases and the J segment 2 bases; nucleotides outside the gene matches: 3. CDR3 DNA sequence: TGTGCCAGCAGCTTGGAACAGGGGGGAAACTATGGCTACACCTTC. Protein sequence: CASSLEQGGNYGYTF.

This clone was observed once. J is TRBJ2-7 and V is TRBV19; either TRBD1 or TRBD2 may fit D (5 bases each). Trimming removed 4 bases from V and 2 bases from J, with 12 bases in between. CDR1 and CDR2 from the germline V gene are LNHDA and SQIVND (reference sequence). This CDR3 contains 14 residues. For the CDR3, the DNA is TGTGCCAGTAGTACCGGGACGGGTGCCTACGAGCAGTACTTC. Translation gives CASSTGTGAYEQYF.

This sequence joins TRBV6-5 and TRBJ2-6, with D uncertain. The CDR3 runs 15 residues. Germline V lookup: CDR1 MNHEY, CDR2 SVGAGI. V was clipped by 0 bases and J by 4 bases, with 7 bases between them. Here the CDR3 reads CASSYSGGGANVLTF. The DNA for the CDR3 is TGTGCCAGCAGTTACTCAGGCGGCGGGGCCAACGTCCTGACTTTC.

The V gene is TRBV20-1, the J gene TRBJ2-3; 7 nucleotides agree with TRBD1. This CDR3 spans 17 amino acids. V lost 3 bases to trimming and J lost 2 bases; unmatched junction nucleotides: 14. The germline V gene has CDR1 DFQATT and CDR2 SNEGSKA (reference sequence). The CDR3 nucleotides are TGCAGTGCTAGTACCTCTTGGGGACAGTTAAACACAGATACGCAGTATTTT. The encoded protein is CSASTSWGQLNTDTQYF.

The rearrangement uses TRBV2 and TRBJ1-6; no clear D. Germline V gives CDR1 SNHLY, CDR2 FYNNEI. This CDR3 contains 13 residues. Trimming removed 5 bases from V and 7 bases from J, with 9 bases in between. The CDR3 sequence is CASSSERNSPLHF. CDR3 nucleotides: TGTGCCAGCAGTTCTGAACGGAATTCACCCCTCCACTTT.

The chain combines TRBV5-1 with TRBJ1-1; maybe TRBD1 (6 bases). Trimming stripped 4 bases from V and 0 bases from J, with 16 bases between. Germline lookup yields CDR1 SGHRS and CDR2 YFSETQ. This CDR3 is built from 16 residues. The CDR3 sequence is CASSEGGSLMNTEAFF. The CDR3 DNA reads TGCGCCAGCAGCGAAGGGGGTTCCCTCATGAACACTGAAGCTTTCTTT.

The chain couples TRBV19 to TRBJ1-1, with 9 bases aligning to TRBD1. Germline-derived CDR1 and CDR2 are LNHDA and SQIVND (reference sequence). V shed 7 bases and J 4 bases; nucleotides not matched to a gene: 4. CDR3 length equals 13 residues. The DNA of the CDR3 is TGTGCCAGTAACAGGGGGCAAGTCACTGAAGCTTTCTTT. It yields the protein CASNRGQVTEAFF.

The gene calls are TRBV5-5 and TRBJ2-5, with 10 bases that match TRBD1. Germline V gene data show CDR1 as SGHKS and CDR2 as YYEKEE (reference sequence). V shed 5 bases and J 7 bases; nucleotides not matched to a gene: 8. The CDR3 contains 14 residues. The CDR3 region has the DNA TGTGCCAGCAGTTCCCCCGGACAGGGGGTGACCCAGTACTTC. It is translated as CASSSPGQGVTQYF.

This clone appeared a few times. The chain uses TRBV3-1 (or the pseudogene TRBV3-2) and TRBJ2-7; D remains ambiguous. CDR3 size: 12 residues. The germline V gene has CDR1 LGHDT and CDR2 YNNKEL (reference sequence). Trimming cost V 0 bases and J 5 bases, with 5 bases left between them. The DNA of the CDR3 is TGTGCCAGCAGCCAAGAAAGCGACGAGCAGTACTTC. It specifies CASSQESDEQYF.

The chain combines TRBV11-2 with TRBJ2-7, with a possible D match to TRBD2 (6 bases). Germline loops: CDR1 SGHAT, CDR2 FQNNGV. Trimming pared 4 bases from V and 6 bases from J, leaving 10 bases between. The CDR3 has 12 amino acids. The CDR3 spells CASSSPGGEQYF. In DNA, the CDR3 is TGTGCCAGCAGCTCGCCCGGGGGCGAGCAGTACTTC.

The chain is built from TRBV5-1 and TRBJ1-1; D gene ambiguous. The CDR3 consists of 14 residues. The V and J ends lost 0 bases and 0 bases respectively, with 6 bases between them. Germline CDR1 reads SGHRS; CDR2 reads YFSETQ. CDR3 DNA sequence: TGCGCCAGCAGCTTGGACCCTGTGAACACTGAAGCTTTCTTT. It encodes CASSLDPVNTEAFF.

The chain is built from TRBV2 and TRBJ1-1, with D maybe TRBD1 (5 bases). Germline values: CDR1 SNHLY, CDR2 FYNNEI. The CDR3 consists of 13 residues. V dropped 6 bases and J dropped 2 bases, with 10 bases sitting between them. CDR3 DNA sequence: TGTGCCAGCAGAGGGACGACAAACACTGAAGCTTTCTTT. As protein: CASRGTTNTEAFF.

J is TRBJ1-5 and V is TRBV5-8; D is possibly TRBD1 (5 bases). From germline, CDR1 is SGHTS and CDR2 YDEGEE. Deletions cut 1 base from V and 6 bases from J, with 11 bases between. The CDR3 extends over 14 amino acids. The chain's CDR3 is CASSLKRGGQPQHF. CDR3 in DNA: TGTGCCAGCAGCTTGAAAAGGGGAGGTCAGCCCCAGCATTTT.

CDR3 sequence reads: CATSRERQASGANVLTF. The CDR3, as DNA: TGTGCCACCAGCAGAGAACGGCAGGCCTCTGGGGCCAACGTCCTGACTTTC. V gene TRBV15 combines with J gene TRBJ2-6; no clear D gene. V was pared by 0 bases and J by 0 bases, with 9 bases between. Germline CDR1 is LNHNV and CDR2 is YYDKDF (reference sequence). This CDR3 has 17 residues.

This sequence joins TRBV3-1 (or the pseudogene TRBV3-2) and TRBJ2-7; tentative D call: TRBD1 (5 bases). Germline loops: CDR1 LGHDT, CDR2 YNNKEL (reference sequence). V dropped 1 base and J dropped 5 bases, with 9 bases sitting between them. The length of the CDR3 is 13 residues. This CDR3 is CASSQVRGDEQYF. In DNA form, the CDR3 reads TGTGCCAGCAGCCAAGTTAGGGGTGACGAGCAGTACTTC.

The genes are TRBV7-9 and TRBJ2-1; 11 bases fit TRBD2. From germline, CDR1 is SEHNR and CDR2 FQNEAQ (reference sequence). V trimming: 5 bases; J trimming: 8 bases; junction bases outside the gene matches: 8. The CDR3 has 15 residues. In DNA form, the CDR3 reads TGTGCCAGCAGCAACGGGACTAGCGGCGTCGATGAGCAGTTCTTC. Amino acids: CASSNGTSGVDEQFF.

The chain links TRBV6-5 to TRBJ2-2; TRBD2 is a possible D gene (5 bases). CDR1 MNHEY and CDR2 SVGAGI come from the germline V gene. The ends were cut back, 6 bases at V and 3 bases at J, with 11 bases in the middle. The CDR3 has 14 residues. The CDR3 nucleotides are TGTGCCAGCAGCCGGACTCATGACACCGGGGAGCTGTTTTTT. It is translated as CASSRTHDTGELFF.

V gene TRBV9 combines with J gene TRBJ2-4; the match to TRBD2 covers 9 bases. The CDR3 contains 17 residues. The germline CDR1 and CDR2 sequences are SGDLS and YYNGEE. V shed 4 bases and J 3 bases; nucleotides not matched to a gene: 11. CDR3: CASSPRWKAGGKNIQYF. CDR3 nucleotide sequence: TGTGCCAGCAGCCCCAGGTGGAAAGCGGGGGGCAAAAACATTCAGTACTTC.

The rearrangement links TRBV18 to TRBJ2-7; D perhaps matches TRBD2 (6 bases). Per germline, CDR1 KGHSH and CDR2 LQKENI. V lost 5 bases and J lost 2, with 13 bases in between. This CDR3 has 14 amino acids. DNA of the CDR3: TGTGCCAGCTCATCAGGAGGGTTGCCCTACGAGCAGTACTTC. Residues: CASSSGGLPYEQYF.

This chain links TRBV2 with TRBJ1-2, with a tentative D call TRBD1 (6 bases). The CDR3 sequence is 13 residues long. Germline V gene sequence: CDR1 SNHLY, CDR2 FYNNEI. V lost 7 bases, J lost 3 bases, and 12 bases lay in between. CDR3 region: CASTEDRHYGYTF. The CDR3 bases are TGTGCCAGCACCGAGGACAGACACTATGGCTACACCTTC.